These 3 T cell receptor beta chains share one sample of origin, sequenced in a study of control samples from healthy donors and cancer patients. Libraries were prepared by immunoSEQ multiplex PCR; TCRdb keeps only in-frame clonotypes and omits some of them. The data contain some 150,000 clones, approximately 91% of them seen just once; the ten biggest clones take up approximately 3.2%. Sequencing used blood. Receptor source: a man younger than 40 in good health.

This clone was seen a single time. CDR3 residues: CASSYGNQPQHF. DNA of the CDR3: TGTGCCAGCAGTTATGGCAATCAGCCCCAGCATTTT. This rearrangement joins TRBV6-2 or TRBV6-3 to TRBJ1-5, with D hard to call. The CDR3 sequence is 12 residues long. Trimming left V 3 bases short and J 2 bases short, with 2 bases between. Germline V gives CDR1 MNHEY, CDR2 SVGEGT.

V is TRBV25-1 and J is TRBJ1-4, with 11 bases that match TRBD1. The J segment lost 3 bases and the V segment lost 5 bases, leaving 8 bases of the junction unmatched. The CDR3 totals 17 residues. CDR1 and CDR2 from the germline V gene are MGHDK and SYGVNS. The CDR3 protein is CASSPTMGQGANEKLFF. Written as DNA, the CDR3 is TGTGCCAGCAGTCCAACCATGGGACAGGGGGCTAATGAAAAACTGTTTTTT. The complete variable domain, with remaining parts taken from reference TRBV25-1 and TRBJ1-4, reads EADIYQTPRYLVIGTGKKITLECSQTMGHDKMYWYQQDPGMELHLIHYSYGVNSTEKGDLSSESTVSRIRTEHFPLTLESARPSHTSQYLCASSPTMGQGANEKLFFGSGTQLSVL.

V and J are TRBV6-5 and TRBJ1-1; D not resolved. Germline V lookup: CDR1 MNHEY, CDR2 SVGAGI. This CDR3 has 14 amino acids. V lost 8 bases to trimming and J lost 4 bases, with 17 bases between them. CDR3 in DNA: TGTGCCAGCGGATCAAGGGTAATAGGCACTGAAGCTTTCTTT. As protein: CASGSRVIGTEAFF.